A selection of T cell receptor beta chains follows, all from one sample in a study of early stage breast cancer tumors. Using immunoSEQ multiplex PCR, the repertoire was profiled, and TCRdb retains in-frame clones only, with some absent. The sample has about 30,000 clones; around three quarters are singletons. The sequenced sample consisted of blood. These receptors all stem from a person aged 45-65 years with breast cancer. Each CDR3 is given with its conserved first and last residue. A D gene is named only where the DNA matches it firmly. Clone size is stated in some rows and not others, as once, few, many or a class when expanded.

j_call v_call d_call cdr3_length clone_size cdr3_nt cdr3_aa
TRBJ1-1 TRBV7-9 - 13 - TGTGCCAGCTCGAGGGGGGATAGCACTGAAGCTTTCTTT CASSRGDSTEAFF
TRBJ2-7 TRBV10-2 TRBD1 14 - TGCGCCAGCACCGGGACAGGGAGCTCCTACGAGCAGTACTTC CASTGTGSSYEQYF
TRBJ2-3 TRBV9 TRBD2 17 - TGTGCCAGCAGCGTCCTGGGGGGGACTAGCTCCTCAGATACGCAGTATTTT CASSVLGGTSSSDTQYF
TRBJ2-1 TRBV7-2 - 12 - TGTGCCAGCAGCTTAGTAGGGAATGAGCAGTTCTTC CASSLVGNEQFF
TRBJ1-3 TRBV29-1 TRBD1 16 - TGCAGCGTTAGAGGCGGACAGGTCTCCTCTGGAAACACCATATATTTT CSVRGGQVSSGNTIYF
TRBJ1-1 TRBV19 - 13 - TGTGCCAGTAGTATAAACAGGAACACTGAAGCTTTCTTT CASSINRNTEAFF
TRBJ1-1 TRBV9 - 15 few TGTGCCAGCAGCGTAGCCGCGTATTCAGGCGCTGAAGCTTTCTTT CASSVAAYSGAEAFF
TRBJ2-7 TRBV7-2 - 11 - TGTGCCAGCAGCGAAAAGTACGAGCAGTACTTC CASSEKYEQYF
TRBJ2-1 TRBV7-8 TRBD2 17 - TGTGCCAGCAGCTTAGATTGGAGACTAGCGTCGGTAAATGAGCAGTTCTTC CASSLDWRLASVNEQFF
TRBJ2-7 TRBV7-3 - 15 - TGTGCCAGCAGCTTAACAGGAGGTCCGGGAGACGAGCAGTACTTC CASSLTGGPGDEQYF
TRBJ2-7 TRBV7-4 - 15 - TGTGCCAGCAGATCAATCCGGGACCTATCCTACGAGCAGTACTTC CASRSIRDLSYEQYF
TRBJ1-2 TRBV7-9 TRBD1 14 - TGTGCCAGCAGCTGGTCCGACAGGGACCATGGCTACACCTTC CASSWSDRDHGYTF
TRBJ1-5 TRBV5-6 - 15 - TGTGCCAGCAGCCGACGACCCTTCTCAGATCAGCCCCAGCATTTT CASSRRPFSDQPQHF
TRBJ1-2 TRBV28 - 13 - TGTGCCACCAGTTCCGGGGGAAACTATGGCTACACCTTC CATSSGGNYGYTF
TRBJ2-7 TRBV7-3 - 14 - TGTGCCAGCAGCTCAGCAGGAGCCCCCTACGAGCAGTACTTC CASSSAGAPYEQYF
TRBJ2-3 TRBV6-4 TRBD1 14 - TGTGCCAGCAGTCCGGGACAGAATACAGATACGCAGTATTTT CASSPGQNTDTQYF
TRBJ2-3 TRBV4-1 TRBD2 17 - TGCGCCAGCAGCCAAGGTCGGGGACTAGATAGAAGAGATACGCAGTATTTT CASSQGRGLDRRDTQYF
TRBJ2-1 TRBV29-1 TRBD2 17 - TGCAGCGTTGCGGGGACTAGCATTCCGGGGACCTACAATGAGCAGTTCTTC CSVAGTSIPGTYNEQFF
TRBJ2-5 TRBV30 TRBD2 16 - TGTGCCTGGAGCGTGACTAGCGGGAGACTAGGGGAGACCCAGTACTTC CAWSVTSGRLGETQYF
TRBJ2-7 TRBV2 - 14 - TGTGCCAGCAGTGAAACCCCCGTCTCCTACGAGCAGTACTTC CASSETPVSYEQYF
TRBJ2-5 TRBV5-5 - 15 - TGTGCCAGCAGCGCTTCCCCACTGGGACTGGAGACCCAGTACTTC CASSASPLGLETQYF
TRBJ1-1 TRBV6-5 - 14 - TGTGCCAGCAGCCAAGATGGGGGGAACACTGAAGCTTTCTTT CASSQDGGNTEAFF
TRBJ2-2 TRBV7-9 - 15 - TGTGCCAGCAGCTTGGGGCAAATTAACACCGGGGAGCTGTTTTTT CASSLGQINTGELFF
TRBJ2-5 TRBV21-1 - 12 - TGTGCCAGCAGCAAAGGGGAAGAGACCCAGTACTTC CASSKGEETQYF
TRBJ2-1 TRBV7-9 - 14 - TGTGCCAGCAGCCGGCCCTCAGGAGGCAATGAGCAGTTCTTC CASSRPSGGNEQFF
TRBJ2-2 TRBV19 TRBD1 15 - TGTGCCAGTAGCAGACAGGGGCTCAACACCGGGGAGCTGTTTTTT CASSRQGLNTGELFF
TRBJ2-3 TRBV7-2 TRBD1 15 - TGTGCCAGCAGCGGCCGGACAGGGAGCACAGATACGCAGTATTTT CASSGRTGSTDTQYF
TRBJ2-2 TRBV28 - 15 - TGTGCCAGCAGACAAGGGGGCGCGGGGACCGGGGAGCTGTTTTTT CASRQGGAGTGELFF
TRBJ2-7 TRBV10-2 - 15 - TGCGCCAGCAGACTCGCCGCGGGGGCCCCCTACGAGCAGTACTTC CASRLAAGAPYEQYF
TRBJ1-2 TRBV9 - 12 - TGTGCCAGCGGCAAAGGCGAACTTGGCTACACCTTC CASGKGELGYTF
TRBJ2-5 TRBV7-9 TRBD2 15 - TGTGCCAGCAGCTTAGACGCGGGAGTTGGAGAGACCCAGTACTTC CASSLDAGVGETQYF
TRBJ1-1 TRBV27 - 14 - TGTGCCAGCACCTCGTCCCCGCGAGAAACTGAAGCTTTCTTT CASTSSPRETEAFF
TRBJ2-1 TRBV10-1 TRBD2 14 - TGCGCCAGCAGTGCCGGGAGGCCTAACAATGAGCAGTTCTTC CASSAGRPNNEQFF
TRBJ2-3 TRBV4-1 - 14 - TGCGCCAGCAGCCAAGGGGCGCAGGGAGATACGCAGTATTTT CASSQGAQGDTQYF
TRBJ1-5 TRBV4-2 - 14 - TGTGCCAGCAGCCAAGTAGGGGAGGAGTGGCCCCAGCATTTT CASSQVGEEWPQHF
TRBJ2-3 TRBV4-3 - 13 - TGCGCCAGCAGCCAATGGAGAGCGGATACGCAGTATTTT CASSQWRADTQYF
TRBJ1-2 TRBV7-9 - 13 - TGTGCCAGCAGCTTCGGCAGGGAGGGCGGCTACACCTTC CASSFGREGGYTF
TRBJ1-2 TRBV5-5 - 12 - TGTGCCAGCAGCTGGGGGGGGCAGGGCTACACCTTC CASSWGGQGYTF
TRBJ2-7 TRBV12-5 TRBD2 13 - TGTGCTAGTGGTTCTAGCGGCTCCTACGAGCAGTACTTC CASGSSGSYEQYF
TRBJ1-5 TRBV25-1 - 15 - TGTGCCAGCAGTGAATCACGGTATAGCAATCAGCCCCAGCATTTT CASSESRYSNQPQHF
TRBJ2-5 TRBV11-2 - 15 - TGTGCCAGCAGCTTCTCCGGCGGAAACCAAGAGACCCAGTACTTC CASSFSGGNQETQYF
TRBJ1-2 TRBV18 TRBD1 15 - TGTGCCAGCTCACCACCCCCCCAGGGGGACTATGGCTACACCTTC CASSPPPQGDYGYTF
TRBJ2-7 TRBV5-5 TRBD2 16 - TGTGCCAGCAGCTTGTCTAGCGGGAGAAGTCTCAACGAGCAGTACTTC CASSLSSGRSLNEQYF
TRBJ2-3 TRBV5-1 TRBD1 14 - TGCGCCAGCAGATCAGGGGGCTTCAGCGATACGCAGTATTTT CASRSGGFSDTQYF
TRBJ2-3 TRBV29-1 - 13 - TGCAGCGTTGGTGGGACTGGGGGAGATACGCAGTATTTT CSVGGTGGDTQYF
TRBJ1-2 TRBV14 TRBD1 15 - TGTGCCAGCAGCCAAACCGGGACAGGGAGGCATGGCTACACCTTC CASSQTGTGRHGYTF
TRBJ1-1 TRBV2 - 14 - TGTGCCAGCAGTGTGACAGGCGTGAACACTGAAGCTTTCTTT CASSVTGVNTEAFF
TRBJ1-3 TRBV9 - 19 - TGTGCCAGCAGCGCTACCCCCCGGCACAGAAGGGGCTCTGGAAACACCATATATTTT CASSATPRHRRGSGNTIYF
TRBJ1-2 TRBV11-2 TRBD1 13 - TGTGCCAGCAGCCCCGGGACAGGTCGTGGCTACACCTTC CASSPGTGRGYTF
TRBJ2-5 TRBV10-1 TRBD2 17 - TGCGCCAGCAAGGGTGCAGCGGGAGATTCTGGAGGGGAGACCCAGTACTTC CASKGAAGDSGGETQYF
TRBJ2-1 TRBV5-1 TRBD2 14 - TGCGCCAGCAGCTTGATACCTAGCGGGAATGAGCAGTTCTTC CASSLIPSGNEQFF
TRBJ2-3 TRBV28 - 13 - TGTGCCAGCAGTCTTACGCTTCTAGATACGCAGTATTTT CASSLTLLDTQYF
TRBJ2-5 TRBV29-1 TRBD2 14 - TGCAGCGTGGGGGGGACTAGCGGGAAAGAGACCCAGTACTTC CSVGGTSGKETQYF
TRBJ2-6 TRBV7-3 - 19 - TGTGCCAGCAGCCCGAATCCCGGGGCAAGACGCTCTGGGGCCAACGTCCTGACTTTC CASSPNPGARRSGANVLTF